These 10 T cell receptor beta chains were all obtained from the same sample, sequenced in a study of blood T cell repertoires in COVID-19. Only in-frame clones appear in the TCRdb table, and some are missing; sequencing was by immunoSEQ multiplex PCR. The sample comprises around 30,000 clones, around 90% of which are singletons, and under 2% rests with the top ten. Sequenced material: peripheral blood. These receptors originate from a man aged 55-75 years with active COVID-19.

V usage is TRBV10-2 and J usage is TRBJ2-1; 7 bases line up with TRBD2. The CDR3 runs 13 residues. Germline lookup yields CDR1 WSHSY and CDR2 SAAADI. V lost 6 bases and J lost 4; bases outside the gene matches: 3. CDR3 amino acids: CASRGRGYNEQFF. CDR3 coding DNA: TGCGCCAGCAGGGGGAGGGGTTACAATGAGCAGTTCTTC.

The chain links TRBV18 to TRBJ1-6; D possibly corresponds to TRBD1 (6 bases). The CDR3 is made up of 14 amino acids. Germline values: CDR1 KGHSH, CDR2 LQKENI. V was clipped by 4 bases and J by 7 bases, with 11 bases between them. CDR3 sequence reads: CASSLRQVNSPLHF. The CDR3 nucleotides are TGTGCCAGCTCACTGCGACAGGTCAATTCACCCCTCCACTTT.

The chain recombines TRBV5-4 with TRBJ2-3, with 12 bases that match TRBD2. The germline gives CDR1 SGHNT, CDR2 YYREEE (reference sequence). The ends lost 4 bases at V and 0 bases at J; junction bases unmatched: 9. The CDR3 runs 18 residues. Here the CDR3 reads CASSNPGLAGLSTDTQYF. The CDR3 coding sequence is TGTGCCAGCAGCAATCCGGGACTAGCGGGTCTAAGCACAGATACGCAGTATTTT. The entire variable domain, with the rest obtained from reference TRBV5-4 and TRBJ2-3, is as follows: ETGVTQSPTHLIKTRGQQVTLRCSSQSGHNTVSWYQQALGQGPQFIFQYYREEENGRGNFPPRFSGLQFPNYSSELNVNALELDDSALYLCASSNPGLAGLSTDTQYFGPGTRLTVL.

J is TRBJ2-2 and V is TRBV14; D might be TRBD2 (5 bases). V lost 0 bases and J 3 bases, leaving 14 bases between the germline ends. The CDR3 consists of 17 residues. Germline CDR1 SGHDN, CDR2 FVKESK. CDR3 sequence reads: CASSQDLSGLYTGELFF. In DNA, the CDR3 is TGTGCCAGCAGCCAAGATTTGTCGGGGTTGTACACCGGGGAGCTGTTTTTT.

This chain connects TRBV18 to TRBJ1-3, with a possible D match to TRBD1 (6 bases). Germline V gives CDR1 KGHSH, CDR2 LQKENI. The CDR3 has 20 residues. With 4 bases removed from V and 0 bases from J, the gap between germline ends came to 25 bases. The DNA for the CDR3 is TGTGCCAGCTCACTCACCTCCGAGGGCCCGGGACAAAGCTCTGGAAACACCATATATTTT. Translation: CASSLTSEGPGQSSGNTIYF.

V and J are TRBV19 and TRBJ1-2, with no clear D. V was trimmed by 5 bases and J by 4 bases, leaving 14 bases between them. Germline CDR1 reads LNHDA; CDR2 reads SQIVND (reference sequence). The CDR3 runs 14 residues. The CDR3 bases are TGTGCCAGTAGTTCCACGCCAGGCAGCTATGGCTACACCTTC. Translation gives CASSSTPGSYGYTF.

The rearrangement joins TRBV5-1 to TRBJ1-6; 11 bases match TRBD1. J was trimmed by 7 bases and V by 0 bases; bases with no gene match: 6. The germline gives CDR1 SGHRS, CDR2 YFSETQ. The length of the CDR3 is 17 residues. The CDR3 region is CASSLAHRDRGNSPLHF. CDR3 sequence (DNA): TGCGCCAGCAGCTTGGCCCACCGGGACAGGGGGAATTCACCCCTCCACTTT. Supplemented by reference TRBV5-1 and TRBJ1-6, the full variable domain reads KAGVTQTPRYLIKTRGQQVTLSCSPISGHRSVSWYQQTPGQGLQFLFEYFSETQRNKGNFPGRFSGRQFSNSRSEMNVSTLELGDSALYLCASSLAHRDRGNSPLHFGNGTRLTVT.

This sequence joins TRBV7-2 and TRBJ2-5, with 11 bases matching TRBD2. V gave up 1 base and J gave up 4 bases; unmatched junction bases: 11. The CDR3 totals 18 residues. Per germline, CDR1 SGHTA and CDR2 FQGNSA. The CDR3 loop is CASSLDPSGGPRRETQYF. For the CDR3, the DNA is TGTGCCAGCAGCTTAGATCCTAGCGGGGGGCCTCGAAGAGAGACCCAGTACTTC.

CDR3 region: CASSLEGGTGVNEQFF. In DNA, the CDR3 is TGTGCCAGCAGCTTAGAGGGTGGGACAGGGGTCAATGAGCAGTTCTTC. The chain couples TRBV13 to TRBJ2-1; TRBD1 matches 10 bases. Looked up from germline, CDR1 is PRHDT and CDR2 is FYEKMQ (reference sequence). V gave up 1 base and J gave up 6 bases; unmatched junction bases: 6. The CDR3 contains 16 residues.

Only one count was recorded for this clone. The chain carries TRBV6-5 and TRBJ2-1, with a weak D call TRBD1 (6 bases). This CDR3 spans 14 amino acids. Looked up from germline, CDR1 is MNHEY and CDR2 is SVGAGI. Trimming removed 6 bases at V and 2 bases at J, with 11 bases between. The CDR3 sequence: CASRTGLAYNEQFF. The CDR3 DNA is TGTGCCAGCAGAACAGGGCTGGCCTACAATGAGCAGTTCTTC.